This TCR beta chain was profiled in a study of shared clonotypes between healthy human individuals. The study's findings and limits: Among non-shared clonotypes, generation probabilities were lower than among those shared by all four donors.

Libraries were prepared by immunoSEQ multiplex PCR; TCRdb keeps only in-frame clonotypes and omits some of them. The sample carries some 2,400,000 clones, around 95% recorded once. A note on this clone: Its antigen is undetermined. The junction does not match germline at one end; this may be a read error.

Germline CDR1 and CDR2: MGHRA and YSYEKL. The CDR3 length is 17 residues. The donor cohort consisted entirely of Caucasian adults residing in Nashville, Tennessee. Sequenced input: naive CD4+ T cells sorted from blood. Subset specified: CD45RA+ positively selected. V gene TRBV4-1 combines with J gene TRBJ2-4, with 7 bases that match TRBD1. The clonotype originates from a man aged 18 to 30 in good health. The CDR3 DNA reads as TGCGCCAGCACCCAAAGACAGGGAGATATAGCCAAAAACATTCAGTACTTC. This translates into CASTQRQGDIAKNIQYF.